Described below is a single TCR beta chain sequence and its context. Antigen unknown. A second PCR of roughly 6 to 12 cycles used a sample-barcoded 5' primer and a J-beta primer mix. Each cDNA molecule carried a tag from a template-switch adaptor that contained 12 random nucleotides. TCRdb reanalysed the 5' RACE reads using MiXCR and keeps one entry per CDR3 protein. The sample has some 670,000 distinct CDR3 sequences, around 50% seen once. Germline assignment: CDR1 GTSNPN and CDR2 SVGIG (reference sequence). The V and J ends lost 3 bases and 6 bases, in that order; junction bases with no gene match: 7. The CDR3 is 15 amino acids. The data derive from a study of blood T cells in healthy people across ages. General study findings and limits: For the donors, CMV status was unknown and possibly confounded expanded clonotype changes. The long-lived group displayed more naive CD4+ cells, plus higher diversity, than the aged donors did.

The sequencing sample was made of blood. V is TRBV30 and J is TRBJ2-1, with 11 bases fitting TRBD2. The receptor's source is a woman older than 75 in good health. DNA of the CDR3: TGTGCCTGGAGACCTAGCGGGGGGAGGGCCAATGAGCAGTTCTTC. Its protein is CAWRPSGGRANEQFF.